The rows below give T cell receptor beta chains drawn from one sample of a study of cytomegalovirus exposure and HLA in healthy donors. The assay was immunoSEQ multiplex PCR, and TCRdb's table has in-frame clones only and misses some. The table has about 160,000 clones, 80% to 90% seen once. The specimen sequenced was PBMCs. These receptor sequences come from a woman aged 30 to 39 in good health and CMV-seropositive. The CDR3 runs from the conserved cysteine through the conserved F or W. The D gene is left open where the match is weak. Only some rows state a clone size, as once, few, many or a class for expanded clones.

D gene: .; V gene: TRBV4-3; clone size: .; J gene: TRBJ2-7; CDR3 DNA: TGCGCCAGCAGCCAAGATTGGGCTTACAGGGACGACGAGCAGTACTTC; CDR3 protein: CASSQDWAYRDDEQYF
D gene: TRBD1; V gene: TRBV4-1; clone size: .; J gene: TRBJ2-1; CDR3 DNA: TGCGCCAGCAGCTACCCGGGACAGGGCTTTTATGAGCAGTTCTTC; CDR3 protein: CASSYPGQGFYEQFF
D gene: .; V gene: TRBV7-2; clone size: .; J gene: TRBJ1-4; CDR3 DNA: TGTGCCAGCAGCCCAACCGGGACACATAATGAAAAACTGTTTTTT; CDR3 protein: CASSPTGTHNEKLFF
D gene: TRBD2; V gene: TRBV2; clone size: few; J gene: TRBJ2-7; CDR3 DNA: TGTGCCAGCAGTAAGGGACTAGCTATTGAGCAGTACTTC; CDR3 protein: CASSKGLAIEQYF
D gene: .; V gene: TRBV7-2; clone size: .; J gene: TRBJ2-3; CDR3 DNA: TGTGCCAGCAGCTTAACGTACAGACCCACAGATACGCAGTATTTT; CDR3 protein: CASSLTYRPTDTQYF
D gene: TRBD2; V gene: TRBV7-2; clone size: .; J gene: TRBJ2-7; CDR3 DNA: TGTGCCAGCCGACTGGCGGGGGCCTACGAGCAGTACTTC; CDR3 protein: CASRLAGAYEQYF
D gene: .; V gene: TRBV10-2; clone size: .; J gene: TRBJ2-5; CDR3 DNA: TGCGCCAGCAGTGAGGGATGGGGGCGAGAGACCCAGTACTTC; CDR3 protein: CASSEGWGRETQYF
D gene: .; V gene: TRBV5-4; clone size: few; J gene: TRBJ1-1; CDR3 DNA: TGTGCCAGCAGCTTGGTTGTAGACACTGAAGCTTTCTTT; CDR3 protein: CASSLVVDTEAFF
D gene: TRBD1; V gene: TRBV2; clone size: .; J gene: TRBJ1-1; CDR3 DNA: TGTGCCAGCAGTACGGACAGGGGAGCTTTCTTT; CDR3 protein: CASSTDRGAFF
D gene: TRBD2; V gene: TRBV30; clone size: once; J gene: TRBJ2-1; CDR3 DNA: TGTGCCTGGGACACAGTAGCGGGGGCTTTCAATGAGCAGTTCTTC; CDR3 protein: CAWDTVAGAFNEQFF
D gene: TRBD1; V gene: TRBV5-1; clone size: .; J gene: TRBJ2-5; CDR3 DNA: TGCGCCAGCAGCCCCGGACAGGGAGAAGAGACCCAGTACTTC; CDR3 protein: CASSPGQGEETQYF
D gene: TRBD2; V gene: TRBV19; clone size: .; J gene: TRBJ2-7; CDR3 DNA: TGTGCCAGTAGTATAGCCACTTCGGGGCGGGGGTACTCCTACGAGCAGTACTTC; CDR3 protein: CASSIATSGRGYSYEQYF
D gene: TRBD1; V gene: TRBV4-2; clone size: .; J gene: TRBJ2-5; CDR3 DNA: TGTGCCAGCAGCCGTGTAGGGGGCGCCGAGACCCAGTACTTC; CDR3 protein: CASSRVGGAETQYF
D gene: TRBD2; V gene: TRBV19; clone size: .; J gene: TRBJ2-3; CDR3 DNA: TGTGCCAGTAGTATGGGGCGGGGGGGCAGTGCAGATACGCAGTATTTT; CDR3 protein: CASSMGRGGSADTQYF
D gene: .; V gene: TRBV6-5; clone size: .; J gene: TRBJ1-5; CDR3 DNA: TGTGCCAGCAGTTACAGCATTCATCAGCCCCAGCATTTT; CDR3 protein: CASSYSIHQPQHF
D gene: .; V gene: TRBV5-1; clone size: .; J gene: TRBJ2-2; CDR3 DNA: TGCGCCAGCAGCTTCAGGGGTAACACCGGGGAGCTGTTTTTT; CDR3 protein: CASSFRGNTGELFF
D gene: .; V gene: TRBV2; clone size: .; J gene: TRBJ2-5; CDR3 DNA: TGTGCCAGCAGGATGACGTGGGGGGGCGTCGAGACCCAGTACTTC; CDR3 protein: CASRMTWGGVETQYF
D gene: TRBD1; V gene: TRBV7-9; clone size: .; J gene: TRBJ1-1; CDR3 DNA: TGTGCCAGCAGCTTACGCAGGGGGGAAGGGAACACTGAAGCTTTCTTT; CDR3 protein: CASSLRRGEGNTEAFF
D gene: .; V gene: TRBV27; clone size: .; J gene: TRBJ1-1; CDR3 DNA: TGTGCCAGCAGTTTACGAGACACGAACACTGAAGCTTTCTTT; CDR3 protein: CASSLRDTNTEAFF
D gene: TRBD2; V gene: TRBV7-9; clone size: .; J gene: TRBJ2-1; CDR3 DNA: TGTTCCAGCAGCCCGCGGGGGAGCTCCTACAATGAGCAGTTCTTC; CDR3 protein: CSSSPRGSSYNEQFF
D gene: .; V gene: TRBV28; clone size: .; J gene: TRBJ2-5; CDR3 DNA: TGTGCCAGCAGGCCTACGGGGGATCGGACCCAGTACTTC; CDR3 protein: CASRPTGDRTQYF
D gene: TRBD1; V gene: TRBV5-4; clone size: .; J gene: TRBJ1-6; CDR3 DNA: TGTGCCAGCAGTCGCCGACAGGGTGGTAATTCACCCCTCCACTTT; CDR3 protein: CASSRRQGGNSPLHF
D gene: .; V gene: TRBV9; clone size: .; J gene: TRBJ2-1; CDR3 DNA: TGTGCCAGCAGCGTGGTGACAGGAAATGAGCAGTTCTTC; CDR3 protein: CASSVVTGNEQFF
D gene: .; V gene: TRBV27; clone size: .; J gene: TRBJ1-4; CDR3 DNA: TGTGCCAGCAGTTTAGGATCTCTCGGGGGAAAACTGTTTTTT; CDR3 protein: CASSLGSLGGKLFF
D gene: TRBD1; V gene: TRBV7-9; clone size: .; J gene: TRBJ2-2; CDR3 DNA: TGTGCCAGAATGGACAGGGACACCGGGGAGCTGTTTTTT; CDR3 protein: CARMDRDTGELFF
D gene: TRBD1; V gene: TRBV18; clone size: .; J gene: TRBJ1-2; CDR3 DNA: TGTGCCAGCTCACCAGGACAGGGGGTACACTATGGCTACACCTTC; CDR3 protein: CASSPGQGVHYGYTF
D gene: TRBD1; V gene: TRBV30; clone size: .; J gene: TRBJ2-3; CDR3 DNA: TGTGCCCATAACAGGGGAAATACAGATACGCAGTATTTT; CDR3 protein: CAHNRGNTDTQYF
D gene: .; V gene: TRBV4-1; clone size: .; J gene: TRBJ2-3; CDR3 DNA: TGCGCCAGCAGCCAAGATCGGACAAGGGGCACAGATACGCAGTATTTT; CDR3 protein: CASSQDRTRGTDTQYF
D gene: .; V gene: TRBV6-1; clone size: .; J gene: TRBJ1-5; CDR3 DNA: TGTGCCAGCAGCAGGGTACAGGAGCGCAATCAGCCCCAGCATTTT; CDR3 protein: CASSRVQERNQPQHF
D gene: .; V gene: TRBV4-2; clone size: .; J gene: TRBJ1-1; CDR3 DNA: TGTGCCAGCAGCCGTATGAACACTGAAGCTTTCTTT; CDR3 protein: CASSRMNTEAFF
D gene: .; V gene: TRBV30; clone size: once; J gene: TRBJ2-5; CDR3 DNA: TGTGCCTGGAGTAGACAGGCGCTACAAGAGACCCAGTACTTC; CDR3 protein: CAWSRQALQETQYF
D gene: TRBD2; V gene: TRBV7-3; clone size: .; J gene: TRBJ2-2; CDR3 DNA: TGTGCCAGCAGCTCGCAAGCGGGGGTGAACACCGGGGAGCTGTTTTTT; CDR3 protein: CASSSQAGVNTGELFF
D gene: TRBD1; V gene: TRBV6-1; clone size: .; J gene: TRBJ2-7; CDR3 DNA: TGTGCCAGTCCTGACAGGGCCCCAGGGTCCTACGAGCAGTACTTC; CDR3 protein: CASPDRAPGSYEQYF
D gene: TRBD1; V gene: TRBV18; clone size: .; J gene: TRBJ1-5; CDR3 DNA: TGTGCCAGCTCACCACAAGGCGACAGGGGCAATCAGCCCCAGCATTTT; CDR3 protein: CASSPQGDRGNQPQHF
D gene: .; V gene: TRBV28; clone size: .; J gene: TRBJ2-5; CDR3 DNA: TGTGCCAGCAGCACGGTGAGGGAGCAGTACTTC; CDR3 protein: CASSTVREQYF
D gene: .; V gene: TRBV7-2; clone size: .; J gene: TRBJ1-1; CDR3 DNA: TGTGCCAGCAGCTTACTTGTAAACACTGAAGCTTTCTTT; CDR3 protein: CASSLLVNTEAFF
D gene: .; V gene: TRBV28; clone size: .; J gene: TRBJ2-5; CDR3 DNA: TGTGCCAGCAGCTTCCCTGCGCAAGAGACCCAGTACTTC; CDR3 protein: CASSFPAQETQYF